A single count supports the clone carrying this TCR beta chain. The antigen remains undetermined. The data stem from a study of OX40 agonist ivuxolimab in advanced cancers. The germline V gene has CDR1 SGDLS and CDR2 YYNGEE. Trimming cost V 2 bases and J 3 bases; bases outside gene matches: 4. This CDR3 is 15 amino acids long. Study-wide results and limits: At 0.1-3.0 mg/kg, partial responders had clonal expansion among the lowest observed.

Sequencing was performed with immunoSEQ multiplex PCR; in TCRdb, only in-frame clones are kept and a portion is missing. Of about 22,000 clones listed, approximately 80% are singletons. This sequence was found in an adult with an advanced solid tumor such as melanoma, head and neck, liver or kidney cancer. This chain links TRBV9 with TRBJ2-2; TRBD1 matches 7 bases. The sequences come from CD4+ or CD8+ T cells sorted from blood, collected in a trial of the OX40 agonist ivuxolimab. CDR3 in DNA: TGTGCCAGCAGCGTTCGGACAGGAGACACCGGGGAGCTGTTTTTT. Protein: CASSVRTGDTGELFF.